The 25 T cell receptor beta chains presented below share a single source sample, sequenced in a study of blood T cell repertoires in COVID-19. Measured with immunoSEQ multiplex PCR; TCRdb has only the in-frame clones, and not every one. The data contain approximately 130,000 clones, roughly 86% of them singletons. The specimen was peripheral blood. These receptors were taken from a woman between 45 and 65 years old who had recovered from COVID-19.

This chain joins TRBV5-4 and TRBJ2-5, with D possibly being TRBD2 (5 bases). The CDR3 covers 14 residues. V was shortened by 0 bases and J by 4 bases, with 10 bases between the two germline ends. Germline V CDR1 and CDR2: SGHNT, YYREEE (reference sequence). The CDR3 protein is CASSLGAVPETQYF. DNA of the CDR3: TGTGCCAGCAGCTTGGGAGCGGTTCCAGAGACCCAGTACTTC.

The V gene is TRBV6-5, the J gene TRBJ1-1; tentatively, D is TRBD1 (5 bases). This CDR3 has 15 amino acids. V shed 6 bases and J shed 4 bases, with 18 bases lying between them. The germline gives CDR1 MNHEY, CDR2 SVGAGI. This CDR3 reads CASRPWIGVGTEAFF. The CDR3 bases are TGTGCCAGCAGGCCGTGGATAGGGGTGGGCACTGAAGCTTTCTTT.

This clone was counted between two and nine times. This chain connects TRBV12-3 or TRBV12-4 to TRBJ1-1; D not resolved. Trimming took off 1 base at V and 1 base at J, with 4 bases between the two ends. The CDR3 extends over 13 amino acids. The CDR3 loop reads CASSLERNTEAFF. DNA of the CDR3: TGTGCCAGCAGTTTAGAGAGGAACACTGAAGCTTTCTTT.

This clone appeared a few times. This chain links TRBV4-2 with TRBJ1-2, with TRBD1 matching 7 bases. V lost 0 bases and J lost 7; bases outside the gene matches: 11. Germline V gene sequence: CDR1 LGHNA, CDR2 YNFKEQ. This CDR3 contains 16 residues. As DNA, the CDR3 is TGTGCCAGCAGCCAAGAAGGAACCACAGGGGAGGTTGGCTACACCTTC. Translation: CASSQEGTTGEVGYTF.

The CDR3: CASSSGVYYEQYF. The CDR3 DNA reads as TGTGCCAGCAGCTCAGGGGTCTACTACGAGCAGTACTTC. The chain has TRBV5-8 and TRBJ2-7, with TRBD1 as a possible D gene (6 bases). The CDR3 spans 13 residues. Germline V gene lookup returns CDR1 SGHTS and CDR2 YDEGEE. Trimming shortened V by 3 bases and J by 3 bases, and 10 bases separated the two germline ends. Looking up the rest from reference TRBV5-8 and TRBJ2-7 gives the full variable domain: EAGVTQSPTHLIKTRGQQATLRCSPISGHTSVYWYQQALGLGLQFLLWYDEGEERNRGNFPPRFSGRQFPNYSSELNVNALELEDSALYLCASSSGVYYEQYFGPGTRLTVT.

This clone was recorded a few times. The CDR3, as DNA: TGTGCCACCAGCATTCACAGGGATCAGCCCCAGCATTTT. Translation gives CATSIHRDQPQHF. The rearrangement uses TRBV15 and TRBJ1-5, with a tentative D call TRBD1 (6 bases). V shed 4 bases and J shed 5 bases, with 9 bases lying between them. This CDR3 comprises 13 residues. Germline assignment: CDR1 LNHNV and CDR2 YYDKDF (reference sequence). Complete variable domain (other parts from reference TRBV15 and TRBJ1-5): DAMVIQNPRYQVTQFGKPVTLSCSQTLNHNVMYWYQQKSSQAPKLLFHYYDKDFNNEADTPDNFQSRRPNTSFCFLDIRSPGLGDTAMYLCATSIHRDQPQHFGDGTRLSIL.

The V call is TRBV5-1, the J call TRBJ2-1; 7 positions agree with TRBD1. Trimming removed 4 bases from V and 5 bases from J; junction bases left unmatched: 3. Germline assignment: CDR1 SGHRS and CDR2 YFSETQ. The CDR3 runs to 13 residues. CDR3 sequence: CASSGQVDNEQFF. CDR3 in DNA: TGCGCCAGCAGCGGACAGGTCGACAATGAGCAGTTCTTC.

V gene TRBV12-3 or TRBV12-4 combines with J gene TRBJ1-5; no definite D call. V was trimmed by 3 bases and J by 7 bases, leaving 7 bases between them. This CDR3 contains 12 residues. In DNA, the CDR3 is TGTGCCAGCAGTTTGGGCATCCAGCCCCAGCATTTT. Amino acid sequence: CASSLGIQPQHF.

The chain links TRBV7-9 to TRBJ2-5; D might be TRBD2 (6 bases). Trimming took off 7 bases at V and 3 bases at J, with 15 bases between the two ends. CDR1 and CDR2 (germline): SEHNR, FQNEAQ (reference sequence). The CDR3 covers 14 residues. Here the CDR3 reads CASIKLGGEETQYF. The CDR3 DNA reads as TGTGCCAGCATCAAACTAGGCGGGGAAGAGACCCAGTACTTC.

The CDR3 region has the DNA TGCAGTGCAAGTCCCCACCACAAAGAGACCCAGTACTTC. This sequence encodes CSASPHHKETQYF. The rearrangement links TRBV29-1 to TRBJ2-5; D gene uncertain. Germline CDR1 and CDR2: SQVTM and ANQGSEA. The CDR3 loop spans 13 amino acids.

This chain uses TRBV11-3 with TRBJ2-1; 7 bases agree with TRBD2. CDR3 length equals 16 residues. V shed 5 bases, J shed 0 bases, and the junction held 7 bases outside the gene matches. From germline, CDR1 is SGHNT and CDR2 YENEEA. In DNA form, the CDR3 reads TGTGCCAGCAGCCGGGGGACTATAAGCTCCTACAATGAGCAGTTCTTC. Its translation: CASSRGTISSYNEQFF.

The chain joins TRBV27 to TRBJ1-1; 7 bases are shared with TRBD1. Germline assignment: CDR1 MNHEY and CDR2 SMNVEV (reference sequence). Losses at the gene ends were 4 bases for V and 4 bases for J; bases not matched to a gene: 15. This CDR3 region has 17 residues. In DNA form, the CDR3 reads TGTGCCAGCAGTTCCACCCGACTAGGGGGCGAGACCACTGAAGCTTTCTTT. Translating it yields CASSSTRLGGETTEAFF.

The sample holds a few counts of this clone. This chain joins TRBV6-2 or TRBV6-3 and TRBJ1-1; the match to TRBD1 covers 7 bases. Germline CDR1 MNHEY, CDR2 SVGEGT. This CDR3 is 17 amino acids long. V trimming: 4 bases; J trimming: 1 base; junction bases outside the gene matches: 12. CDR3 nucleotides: TGTGCCAGCAGTTTCAAATTGGAGGGACAGAGGAACACTGAAGCTTTCTTT. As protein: CASSFKLEGQRNTEAFF.

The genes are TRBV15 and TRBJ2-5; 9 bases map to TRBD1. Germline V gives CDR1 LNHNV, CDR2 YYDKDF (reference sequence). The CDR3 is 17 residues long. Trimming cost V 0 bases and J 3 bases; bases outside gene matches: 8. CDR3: CATSRDLGQGGEETQYF. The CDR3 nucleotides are TGTGCCACCAGCAGAGACCTGGGACAGGGCGGGGAAGAGACCCAGTACTTC. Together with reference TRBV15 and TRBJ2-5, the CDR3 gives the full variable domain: DAMVIQNPRYQVTQFGKPVTLSCSQTLNHNVMYWYQQKSSQAPKLLFHYYDKDFNNEADTPDNFQSRRPNTSFCFLDIRSPGLGDTAMYLCATSRDLGQGGEETQYFGPGTRLLVL.

The CDR3: CSVVSRGNTEAFF. CDR3 coding DNA: TGCAGCGTTGTATCTCGGGGAAACACTGAAGCTTTCTTT. The J gene is TRBJ1-1, the V gene TRBV29-1; the D is unclear. Trimming left V 4 bases short and J 2 bases short, with 11 bases between. Germline loops: CDR1 SQVTM, CDR2 ANQGSEA. CDR3 size: 13 residues.

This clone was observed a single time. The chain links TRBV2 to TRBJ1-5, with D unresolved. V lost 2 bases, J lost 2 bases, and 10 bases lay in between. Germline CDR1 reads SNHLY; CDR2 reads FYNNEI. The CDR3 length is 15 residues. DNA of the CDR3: TGTGCCAGCAGTGAATATCGGGGTGGCAATCAGCCCCAGCATTTT. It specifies CASSEYRGGNQPQHF.

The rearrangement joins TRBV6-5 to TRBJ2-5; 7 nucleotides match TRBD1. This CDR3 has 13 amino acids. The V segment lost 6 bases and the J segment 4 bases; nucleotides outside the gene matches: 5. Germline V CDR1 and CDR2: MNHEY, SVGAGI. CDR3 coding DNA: TGTGCCAGCAGCCGAGGGGGCTTAGAGACCCAGTACTTC. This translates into CASSRGGLETQYF.

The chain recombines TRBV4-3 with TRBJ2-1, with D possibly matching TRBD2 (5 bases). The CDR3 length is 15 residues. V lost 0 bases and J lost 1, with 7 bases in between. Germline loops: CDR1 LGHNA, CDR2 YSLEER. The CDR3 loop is CASSQDRDSYNEQFF. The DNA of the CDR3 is TGCGCCAGCAGCCAAGACCGGGATTCCTACAATGAGCAGTTCTTC.

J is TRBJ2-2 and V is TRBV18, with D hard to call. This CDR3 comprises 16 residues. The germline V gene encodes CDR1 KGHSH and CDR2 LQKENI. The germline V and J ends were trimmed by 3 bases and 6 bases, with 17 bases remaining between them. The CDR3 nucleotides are TGTGCCAGCTCACCGTTCCTCTCTGGAGCAGCCGGGGAGCTGTTTTTT. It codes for CASSPFLSGAAGELFF.

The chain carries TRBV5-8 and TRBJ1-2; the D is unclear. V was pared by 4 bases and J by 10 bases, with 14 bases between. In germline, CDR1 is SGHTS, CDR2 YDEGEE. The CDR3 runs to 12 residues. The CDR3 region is CASSLRVGHYTF. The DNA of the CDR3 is TGTGCCAGCAGCCTGCGGGTAGGCCACTACACCTTC.

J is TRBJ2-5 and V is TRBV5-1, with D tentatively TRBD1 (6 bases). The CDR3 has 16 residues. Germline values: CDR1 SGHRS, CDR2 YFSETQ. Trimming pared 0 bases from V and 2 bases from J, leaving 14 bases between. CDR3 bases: TGCGCCAGCAGCTTGGGGCTAGGCAGGGGACAAGAGACCCAGTACTTC. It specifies CASSLGLGRGQETQYF. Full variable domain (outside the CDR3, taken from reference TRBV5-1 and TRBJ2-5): KAGVTQTPRYLIKTRGQQVTLSCSPISGHRSVSWYQQTPGQGLQFLFEYFSETQRNKGNFPGRFSGRQFSNSRSEMNVSTLELGDSALYLCASSLGLGRGQETQYFGPGTRLLVL.

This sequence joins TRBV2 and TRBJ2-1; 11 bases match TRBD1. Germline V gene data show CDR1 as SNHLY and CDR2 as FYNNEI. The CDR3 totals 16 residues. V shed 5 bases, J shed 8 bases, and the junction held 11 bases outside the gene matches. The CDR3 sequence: CASSPGQGDLEYEQFF. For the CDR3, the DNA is TGTGCCAGCAGTCCGGGACAGGGGGACCTGGAATATGAGCAGTTCTTC.

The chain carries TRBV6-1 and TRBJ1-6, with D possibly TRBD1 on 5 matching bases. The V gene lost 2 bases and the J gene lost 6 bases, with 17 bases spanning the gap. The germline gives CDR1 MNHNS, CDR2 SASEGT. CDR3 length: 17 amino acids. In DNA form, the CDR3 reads TGTGCCAGCAGTGAAATCAGCCAGGGTGCTCTTAATTCACCCCTCCACTTT. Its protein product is CASSEISQGALNSPLHF.

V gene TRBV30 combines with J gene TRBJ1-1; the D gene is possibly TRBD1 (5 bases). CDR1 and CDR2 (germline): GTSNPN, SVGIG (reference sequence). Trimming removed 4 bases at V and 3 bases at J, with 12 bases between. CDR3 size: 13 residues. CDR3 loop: CAWKQAWDTEAFF. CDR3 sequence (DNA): TGTGCCTGGAAACAGGCCTGGGACACTGAAGCTTTCTTT.

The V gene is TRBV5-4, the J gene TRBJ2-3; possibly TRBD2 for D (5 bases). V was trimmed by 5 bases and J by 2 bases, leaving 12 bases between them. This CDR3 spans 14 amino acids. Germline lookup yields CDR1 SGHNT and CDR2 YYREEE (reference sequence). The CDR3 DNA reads TGTGCCAGCAGATGGGAGTTCCTCACAGATACGCAGTATTTT. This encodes CASRWEFLTDTQYF.